These 24 T cell receptor beta chains were sequenced from one sample in a study of cytomegalovirus exposure and HLA in healthy donors. The PCR employed 60 Vbeta primers together with 13 Jbeta primers. TCRdb's table, derived via immunoSEQ multiplex PCR, lists solely in-frame clones and lacks some. The sample holds roughly 99,000 clones; around 78% are singletons and the top ten take roughly 7.8%. The sample comprised PBMCs. The receptors stem from a man aged 30 to 45 in good health and CMV-seronegative.

The chain uses TRBV5-1 and TRBJ2-1; 12 nucleotides align to TRBD1. Trimming at V came to 3 bases and at J to 4 bases, leaving 5 bases not matched to a gene. Germline V gene lookup returns CDR1 SGHRS and CDR2 YFSETQ. This CDR3 contains 16 residues. Here the CDR3 reads CASSSGTGGEYNEQFF. The DNA for the CDR3 is TGCGCCAGCAGCTCCGGGACAGGGGGCGAATACAATGAGCAGTTCTTC.

The CDR3 reads CASSMGGGTYEQYF. CDR3 DNA: TGTGCCAGTAGTATGGGGGGTGGAACCTACGAGCAGTACTTC. The rearrangement joins TRBV19 to TRBJ2-7, with D tentatively TRBD2 (6 bases). The CDR3 runs to 14 residues. V was pared by 3 bases and J by 2 bases, with 11 bases between. Germline V lookup: CDR1 LNHDA, CDR2 SQIVND (reference sequence).

J is TRBJ2-2 and V is TRBV27; TRBD1 matches at 7 bases. Germline trimming cut 4 bases from V and 4 bases from J; bases unmatched to any gene: 3. This CDR3 contains 14 residues. Germline CDR1 MNHEY, CDR2 SMNVEV (reference sequence). CDR3 residues: CASSSYRGTGELFF. The CDR3 nucleotides are TGTGCCAGCAGTTCATACAGGGGCACCGGGGAGCTGTTTTTT.

The chain links TRBV7-6 to TRBJ2-7, with a possible D match to TRBD2 (6 bases). CDR3 length equals 14 residues. The ends were cut back, 5 bases at V and 6 bases at J, with 17 bases in the middle. Germline V gene lookup returns CDR1 SGHVS and CDR2 FNYEAQ. The CDR3 nucleotides are TGTGCCAGCAGCCCTGGGGGAGGTTTGGGCGAGCAGTACTTC. Its translation: CASSPGGGLGEQYF.

This clone showed up just a few times. V and J are TRBV5-1 and TRBJ2-1; D is perhaps TRBD1 (5 bases). Trimming stripped 0 bases from V and 6 bases from J, with 10 bases between. This CDR3 region has 14 residues. The germline V gene encodes CDR1 SGHRS and CDR2 YFSETQ. The CDR3 spells CASSLGQGSNEQFF. CDR3 in DNA: TGCGCCAGCAGCTTGGGCCAGGGAAGCAATGAGCAGTTCTTC.

The chain combines TRBV18 with TRBJ2-7; 8 nucleotides match TRBD2. This CDR3 comprises 16 residues. V dropped 3 bases and J dropped 4; count of bases not matched to a gene: 11. Germline V gene lookup returns CDR1 KGHSH and CDR2 LQKENI. CDR3 in DNA: TGTGCCAGCTCACCCGCCGGGGCCGGGGGGGCTTACGAGCAGTACTTC. It translates to CASSPAGAGGAYEQYF.

The chain carries TRBV19 and TRBJ2-7, with D perhaps TRBD2 (5 bases). The germline V gene has CDR1 LNHDA and CDR2 SQIVND (reference sequence). This CDR3 has 14 residues. V lost 6 bases and J 6 bases, leaving 18 bases between the germline ends. DNA for the CDR3: TGTGCCAGTAGGATCGATTCGGAGGTGGGCGAGCAGTACTTC. Translated: CASRIDSEVGEQYF. The variable domain in full, completed from reference TRBV19 and TRBJ2-7, reads DGGITQSPKYLFRKEGQNVTLSCEQNLNHDAMYWYRQDPGQGLRLIYYSQIVNDFQKGDIAEGYSVSREKKESFPLTVTSAQKNPTAFYLCASRIDSEVGEQYFGPGTRLTVT.

The chain uses TRBV28 and TRBJ1-1; possibly TRBD1 for D (6 bases). This CDR3 spans 15 amino acids. The germline CDR1 and CDR2 sequences are MDHEN and SYDVKM. V was trimmed by 1 base and J by 3 bases, leaving 12 bases between them. The CDR3 loop reads CASSLFGDIYTEAFF. As DNA, the CDR3 is TGTGCCAGCAGTTTATTCGGGGACATATACACTGAAGCTTTCTTT.

This chain joins TRBV5-1 and TRBJ2-7; possible D gene TRBD2, 6 bases. The germline V and J ends were trimmed by 1 base and 3 bases, with 11 bases remaining between them. Germline values: CDR1 SGHRS, CDR2 YFSETQ. The CDR3 extends over 14 amino acids. This CDR3 is CASSLTSSDYEQYF. As DNA, the CDR3 is TGCGCCAGCAGCTTGACATCTAGCGACTACGAGCAGTACTTC.

This chain uses TRBV7-9 with TRBJ1-5; no clear D gene. Trimming took 2 bases from V and 6 from J, leaving 20 bases between them. Germline CDR1 SEHNR, CDR2 FQNEAQ (reference sequence). The CDR3 extends over 17 amino acids. For the CDR3, the DNA is TGTGCCAGCAGCTTAACGCCTTCGGGGTACGAGGGTCAGCCCCAGCATTTT. Amino acids: CASSLTPSGYEGQPQHF.

The CDR3 DNA is TGCGCCAGCAGTCAACTGACCGGGACAGGGGCCTACGAGCAGTACTTC. This encodes CASSQLTGTGAYEQYF. The rearrangement joins TRBV5-1 to TRBJ2-7; the match to TRBD1 covers 10 bases. Germline-derived CDR1 and CDR2 are SGHRS and YFSETQ. This CDR3 region has 16 residues. Trimming cost V 5 bases and J 2 bases; bases outside gene matches: 10. Filled out from reference TRBV5-1 and TRBJ2-7, the complete variable domain reads KAGVTQTPRYLIKTRGQQVTLSCSPISGHRSVSWYQQTPGQGLQFLFEYFSETQRNKGNFPGRFSGRQFSNSRSEMNVSTLELGDSALYLCASSQLTGTGAYEQYFGPGTRLTVT.

The chain uses TRBV19 and TRBJ2-2, with TRBD2 matching over 14 bases. The germline CDR1 and CDR2 sequences are LNHDA and SQIVND (reference sequence). This CDR3 has 21 residues. Trimming took 4 bases from V and 0 from J; bases not matched to a gene: 13. The CDR3 region has the DNA TGTGCCAGTAGTACGCCACGACTAGCGGGAGGGCCTAATGCGAACACCGGGGAGCTGTTTTTT. Translating it yields CASSTPRLAGGPNANTGELFF. Combining the CDR3 with reference TRBV19 and TRBJ2-2 gives the whole variable domain DGGITQSPKYLFRKEGQNVTLSCEQNLNHDAMYWYRQDPGQGLRLIYYSQIVNDFQKGDIAEGYSVSREKKESFPLTVTSAQKNPTAFYLCASSTPRLAGGPNANTGELFFGEGSRLTVL.

This clone was detected a few times. The chain uses TRBV7-6 and TRBJ1-2; perhaps TRBD1 as D (6 bases). The CDR3 loop spans 13 amino acids. Germline CDR1 and CDR2: SGHVS and FNYEAQ. V was pared by 8 bases and J by 8 bases, with 18 bases between. The CDR3 here is CASERTALRGYTF. The CDR3 bases are TGTGCCAGCGAAAGGACAGCTCTTAGAGGCTACACCTTC. Full variable domain (remainder filled in from reference TRBV7-6 and TRBJ1-2): GAGVSQSPRYKVTKRGQDVALRCDPISGHVSLYWYRQALGQGPEFLTYFNYEAQQDKSGLPNDRFSAERPEGSISTLTIQRTEQRDSAMYRCASERTALRGYTFGSGTRLTVV.

This chain joins TRBV5-6 and TRBJ1-2; 8 bases map to TRBD1. From germline, CDR1 is SGHDT and CDR2 YYEEEE. The CDR3 extends over 16 amino acids. The V segment lost 5 bases and the J segment 5 bases; nucleotides outside the gene matches: 14. This CDR3 reads CASSRAGGRNDYGYTF. CDR3 bases: TGTGCCAGCAGTCGGGCAGGGGGCAGGAATGATTATGGCTACACCTTC. The whole variable domain, filled in from reference TRBV5-6 and TRBJ1-2, reads DAGVTQSPTHLIKTRGQQVTLRCSPKSGHDTVSWYQQALGQGPQFIFQYYEEEERQRGNFPDRFSGHQFPNYSSELNVNALLLGDSALYLCASSRAGGRNDYGYTFGSGTRLTVV.

The chain has TRBV5-1 and TRBJ2-5; D not certain. Germline CDR1 reads SGHRS; CDR2 reads YFSETQ. V was shortened by 0 bases and J by 2 bases, with 5 bases between the two germline ends. This CDR3 spans 13 amino acids. The CDR3 sequence is CASSLVRQETQYF. The CDR3 coding sequence is TGCGCCAGCAGCTTGGTGAGGCAAGAGACCCAGTACTTC.

The chain combines TRBV7-9 with TRBJ2-1; D gene uncertain. This CDR3 is built from 11 residues. The V gene lost 3 bases and the J gene lost 9 bases, with 6 bases spanning the gap. CDR1 is SEHNR, CDR2 FQNEAQ, per germline (reference sequence). The CDR3 bases are TGTGCCAGCAGCTTGTCGGTTGAGCAGTTCTTC. Encoded protein: CASSLSVEQFF.

About this clone itself: Sequence at one end of the junction differs from germline and may be a read error. The J gene is TRBJ2-2, the V gene TRBV27; 10 bases fit TRBD1. The CDR3 covers 18 residues. The germline gives CDR1 MNHEY, CDR2 SMNVEV (reference sequence). The CDR3 nucleotides read TGTGCCAGCAGTTTAACTACCCTAAGACAGGGGGCAGGGCGGGGAGCTGTTTTT. Its translation: CASSLTTLRQGAGRGAVF.

This chain connects TRBV21-1 to TRBJ2-1; the table's D call, TRBD1, has no DNA check behind it. TRBV21-1 is designated a pseudogene. The CDR3 is made up of 16 amino acids. The CDR3: CASSTSGTDSYNEQFF. The CDR3, as DNA: TGTGCCAGCAGCACCTCCGGGACAGACTCCTACAATGAGCAGTTCTTC.

J is TRBJ2-5 and V is TRBV27; 9 bases are a match to TRBD1. The DNA end lines up better with TRBJ2-7; the J call may be wrong. The CDR3 sequence is 15 residues long. CDR1 MNHEY and CDR2 SMNVEV come from the germline V gene (reference sequence). The CDR3 bases are TGTGCCAGCAGAAGACAGGGGGGGAACACCTACGAGCAGTACTTC. This translates into CASRRQGGNTYEQYF.

This chain joins TRBV5-4 and TRBJ2-1, with 11 nucleotides matching TRBD2. The V gene end was trimmed by 4 bases and the J gene end by 5 bases; junction bases not matched to a gene: 11. The length of the CDR3 is 17 residues. The germline V gene encodes CDR1 SGHNT and CDR2 YYREEE (reference sequence). For the CDR3, the DNA is TGTGCCAGCAGCCTCGCACGATCTAGCGGGGGGCACAATGAGCAGTTCTTC. It yields the protein CASSLARSSGGHNEQFF. Complete variable domain (other parts from reference TRBV5-4 and TRBJ2-1): ETGVTQSPTHLIKTRGQQVTLRCSSQSGHNTVSWYQQALGQGPQFIFQYYREEENGRGNFPPRFSGLQFPNYSSELNVNALELDDSALYLCASSLARSSGGHNEQFFGPGTRLTVL.

This chain joins TRBV7-3 and TRBJ1-1; D uncertain. The germline V gene encodes CDR1 SGHTA and CDR2 FQGTGA. V dropped 2 bases and J dropped 3 bases, with 10 bases sitting between them. There are 14 residues in the CDR3. The CDR3 nucleotides read TGTGCCAGCAGCTTAGGGTTCGGGGACACTGAAGCTTTCTTT. It translates to CASSLGFGDTEAFF.

The chain is built from TRBV7-3 and TRBJ2-1, with D possibly being TRBD2 (5 bases). Germline V gene sequence: CDR1 SGHTA, CDR2 FQGTGA. The CDR3 totals 16 residues. The V end lost 0 bases, the J end lost 1 base, and 10 bases lay between the germline ends. The CDR3 sequence: CASSLTRVASYNEQFF. The CDR3 bases are TGTGCCAGCAGCTTAACTCGGGTAGCGTCCTACAATGAGCAGTTCTTC.

This clone was counted only a few times. V gene TRBV9 combines with J gene TRBJ2-2, with 9 bases aligning to TRBD1. Looked up from germline, CDR1 is SGDLS and CDR2 is YYNGEE. The CDR3 has 14 amino acids. Trimming removed 4 bases from V and 7 bases from J; junction bases left unmatched: 5. In DNA, the CDR3 is TGTGCCAGCAGCATAACAGGGGGCGGCGGGGAGCTGTTTTTT. As protein: CASSITGGGGELFF.

The chain recombines TRBV27 with TRBJ2-1; 12 positions match TRBD2. The V gene end was trimmed by 0 bases and the J gene end by 8 bases; junction bases not matched to a gene: 2. This CDR3 has 15 residues. Germline V gives CDR1 MNHEY, CDR2 SMNVEV (reference sequence). The CDR3 DNA reads TGTGCCAGCAGTTTATCTACTAGCGGGGGGTATGAGCAGTTCTTC. This translates into CASSLSTSGGYEQFF.